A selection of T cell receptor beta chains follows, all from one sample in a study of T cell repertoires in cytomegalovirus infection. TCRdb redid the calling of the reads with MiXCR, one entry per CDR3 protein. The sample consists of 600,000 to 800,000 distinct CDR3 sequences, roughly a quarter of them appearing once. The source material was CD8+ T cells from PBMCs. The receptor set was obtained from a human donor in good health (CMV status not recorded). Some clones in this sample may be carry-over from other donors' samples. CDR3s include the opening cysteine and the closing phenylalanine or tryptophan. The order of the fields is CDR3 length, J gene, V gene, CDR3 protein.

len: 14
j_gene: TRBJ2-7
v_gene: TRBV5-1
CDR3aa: CASSWTGAHYEQYF

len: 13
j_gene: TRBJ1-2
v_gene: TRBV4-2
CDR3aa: CASSQEDNYGYTF

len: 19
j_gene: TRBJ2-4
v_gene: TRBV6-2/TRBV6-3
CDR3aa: CASSYSTSEVPKAKNIQYF

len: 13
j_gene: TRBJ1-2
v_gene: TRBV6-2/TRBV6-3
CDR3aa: CASSYSNSYGYTF

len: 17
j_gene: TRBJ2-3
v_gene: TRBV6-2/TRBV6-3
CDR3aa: CASSYQGLAGLVDTQYF

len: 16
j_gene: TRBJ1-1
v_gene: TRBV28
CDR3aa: CASSGIVGDRNTEAFF

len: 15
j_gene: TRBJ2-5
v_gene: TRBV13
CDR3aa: CASSPGDGGQETQYF

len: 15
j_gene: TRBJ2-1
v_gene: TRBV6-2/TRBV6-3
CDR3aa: CASSRLAGVDNEQFF

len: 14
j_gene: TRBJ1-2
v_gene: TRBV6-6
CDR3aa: CASSYSAEHYGYTF

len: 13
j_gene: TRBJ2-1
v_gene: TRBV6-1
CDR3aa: CASTPGQSNEQFF

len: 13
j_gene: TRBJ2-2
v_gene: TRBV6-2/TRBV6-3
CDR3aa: CASTIVDTGELFF

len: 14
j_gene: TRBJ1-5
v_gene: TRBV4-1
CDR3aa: CASSPTLDRQPQHF

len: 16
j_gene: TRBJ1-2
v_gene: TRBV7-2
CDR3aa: CASSSRTGSLINGYTF

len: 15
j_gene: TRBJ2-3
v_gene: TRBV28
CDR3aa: CASSYPGGPADTQYF

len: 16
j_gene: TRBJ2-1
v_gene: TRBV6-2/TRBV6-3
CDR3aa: CATYPLARGGNNEQFF

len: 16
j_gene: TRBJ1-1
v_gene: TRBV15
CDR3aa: CATSINYQGTNTEAFF

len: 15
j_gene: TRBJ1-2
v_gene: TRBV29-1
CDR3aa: CSAYVLLRASYGYTF

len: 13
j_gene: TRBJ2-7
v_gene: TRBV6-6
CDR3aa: CASTWGGTYEQYF

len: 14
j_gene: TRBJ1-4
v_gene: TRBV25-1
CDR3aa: CASSAGPFNEKLFF

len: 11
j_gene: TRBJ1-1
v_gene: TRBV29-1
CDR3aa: CSGIDDTEAFF

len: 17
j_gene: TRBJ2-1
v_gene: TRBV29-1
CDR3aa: CSVEGLEGLQPYNEQFF

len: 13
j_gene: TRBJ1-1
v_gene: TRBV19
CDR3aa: CASSTGQGSEAFF

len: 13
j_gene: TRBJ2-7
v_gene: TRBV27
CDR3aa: CASSLGRSGEQYF

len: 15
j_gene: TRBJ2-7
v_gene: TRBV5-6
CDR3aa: CASSLKWSRWDEQYF

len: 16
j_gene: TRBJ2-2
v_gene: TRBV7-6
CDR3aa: CASSFTVGPSTGELFF

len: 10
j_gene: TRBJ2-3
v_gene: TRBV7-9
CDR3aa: CASVADTQYF

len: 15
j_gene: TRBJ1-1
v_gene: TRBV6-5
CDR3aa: CASSYWGQASLGAFF

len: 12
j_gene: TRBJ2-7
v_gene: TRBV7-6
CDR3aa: CASTVGAYEQYF

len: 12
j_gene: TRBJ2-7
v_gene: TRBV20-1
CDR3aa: CSAREVGGEQYF

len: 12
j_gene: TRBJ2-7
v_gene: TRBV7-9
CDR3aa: CASSLGDRAVYF

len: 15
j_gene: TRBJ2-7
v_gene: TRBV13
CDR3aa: CASSQWTPLNYEQYF

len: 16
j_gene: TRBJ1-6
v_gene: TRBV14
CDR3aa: CASSQRGIPYNSPLHF

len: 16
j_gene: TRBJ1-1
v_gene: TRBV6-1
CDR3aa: CASSEAMIGPHTEAFF

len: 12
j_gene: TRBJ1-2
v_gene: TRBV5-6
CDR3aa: CASRDDGGGYTF

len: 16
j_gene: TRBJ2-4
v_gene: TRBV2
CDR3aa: CASTPTLGGGKNIQYF

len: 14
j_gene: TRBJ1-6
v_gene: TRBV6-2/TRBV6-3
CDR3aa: CASSYGTGYSPLHF

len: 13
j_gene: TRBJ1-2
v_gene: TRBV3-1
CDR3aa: CASSQERGRGYTF

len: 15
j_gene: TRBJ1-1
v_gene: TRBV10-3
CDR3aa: CAISESAPGTAEAFF

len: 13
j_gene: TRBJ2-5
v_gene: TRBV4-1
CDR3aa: CASSPHGTETQYF

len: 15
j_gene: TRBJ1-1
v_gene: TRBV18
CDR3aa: CASSPRGWENTEAFF

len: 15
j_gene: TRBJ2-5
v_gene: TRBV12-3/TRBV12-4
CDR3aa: CASSTRTGRVETQYF

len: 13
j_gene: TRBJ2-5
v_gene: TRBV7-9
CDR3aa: CASSLDGMKTQYF

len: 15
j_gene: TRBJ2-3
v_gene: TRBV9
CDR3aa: CASSAQRLSTDTQYF

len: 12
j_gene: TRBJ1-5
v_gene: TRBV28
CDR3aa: CASKDYFQAQHF

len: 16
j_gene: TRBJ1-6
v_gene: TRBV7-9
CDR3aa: CASSRDRPSRNSPLHF

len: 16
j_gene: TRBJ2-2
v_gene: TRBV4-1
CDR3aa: CASSPTQDPLGGELFF

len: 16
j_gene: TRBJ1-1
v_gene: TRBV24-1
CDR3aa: CATSETGSHPPTEAFF

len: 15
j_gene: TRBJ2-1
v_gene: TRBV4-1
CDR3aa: CASSQDRGTYNEQFF

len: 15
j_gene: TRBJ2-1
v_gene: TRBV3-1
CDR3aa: CASSQNRVMVHEQFF

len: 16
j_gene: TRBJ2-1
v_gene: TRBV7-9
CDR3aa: CASSGFRGSSYNEQFF

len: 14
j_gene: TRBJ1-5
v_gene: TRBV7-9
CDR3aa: CASSSGTRNQPQHF

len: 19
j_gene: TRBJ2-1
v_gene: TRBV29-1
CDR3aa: CSVPPRTSGGPSSYNEQFF

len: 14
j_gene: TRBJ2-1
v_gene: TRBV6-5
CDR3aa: CASSYGTGYNEQFF

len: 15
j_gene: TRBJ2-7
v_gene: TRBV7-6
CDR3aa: CASSQGLAGGDEQYF

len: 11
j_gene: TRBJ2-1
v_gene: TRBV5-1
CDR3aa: CASSENDEQFF

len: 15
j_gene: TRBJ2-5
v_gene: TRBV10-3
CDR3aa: CAISELGTSGETQYF

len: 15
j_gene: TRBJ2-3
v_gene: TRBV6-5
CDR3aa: CANSLRGSSTDTQYF

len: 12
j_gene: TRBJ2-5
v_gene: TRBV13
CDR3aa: CTSSSNVETQYF

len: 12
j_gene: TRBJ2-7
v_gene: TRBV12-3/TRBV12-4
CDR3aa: CASSLILGEQYF

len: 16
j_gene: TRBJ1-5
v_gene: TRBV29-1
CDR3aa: CSVEDGFREGNQPQHF